This T cell receptor beta chain was captured by sequencing in a study of blood T cell repertoires in COVID-19. Across the study: Samples representing acute and convalescent COVID-19 were sourced from the United States, Italy and Spain. From T cells, B-cell-depleted T cells, or PBMCs came the material, which was cDNA or gDNA.

This table comes from immunoSEQ multiplex PCR, and its TCRdb copy is limited to in-frame clones, with some not included. The sample lists about 230,000 clones, about 87% seen once, with about 3.5% in the top ten. Participant age was roughly 18 to 90 years, and participants resided in approximately 25 US areas. Cohorts were based on clinical histories the participants reported. V was clipped by 7 bases and J by 2 bases; unmatched bases: 9. CDR3 size: 15 residues. Germline V gives CDR1 LNHDA, CDR2 SQIVND (reference sequence). This clone was recorded only once. The sequenced material came from PBMCs or T cells enriched from blood (not recorded which). The chain uses TRBV19 and TRBJ2-3; 7 positions agree with TRBD2. This receptor was identified in a young woman who had been exposed to COVID-19. The CDR3 loop is CASNTAGVTTDTQYF. In DNA, the CDR3 is TGTGCCAGTAACACGGCGGGAGTGACCACAGATACGCAGTATTTT. Drawing the rest from reference TRBV19 and TRBJ2-3, the complete variable domain is DGGITQSPKYLFRKEGQNVTLSCEQNLNHDAMYWYRQDPGQGLRLIYYSQIVNDFQKGDIAEGYSVSREKKESFPLTVTSAQKNPTAFYLCASNTAGVTTDTQYFGPGTRLTVL.